This is a list of T cell receptor beta chains from one sample in a study of blood T cell repertoires in COVID-19. Measured with immunoSEQ multiplex PCR; TCRdb has only the in-frame clones, and not every one. The data show 120,000 to 150,000 clones, around 89% seen once. Material for sequencing was peripheral blood. These receptors originate from a woman of 80 years or more with acute or convalescent COVID-19. Each CDR3 is given with its conserved first and last residue. Each record gives: D gene, V gene, J gene, clone size, CDR3 protein, CDR3 DNA. D genes are given only for firm matches. Clone size is stated in some rows and not others, as once, few, many or a class when expanded.

TRBD1	TRBV3-1/TRBV3-2	TRBJ1-4	NA	CASSQGTGRTNEKLFF	TGTGCCAGCAGCCAAGGGACAGGCCGAACTAATGAAAAACTGTTTTTT
NA	TRBV9	TRBJ2-6	once	CASSVSSSGANVLTF	TGTGCCAGCAGCGTATCCAGCTCTGGGGCCAACGTCCTGACTTTC
NA	TRBV9	TRBJ2-2	once	CASSGQVATGELFF	TGTGCCAGCAGCGGACAGGTGGCGACCGGGGAGCTGTTTTTT
NA	TRBV6-5	TRBJ2-7	NA	CASSYSTAGPYEQYF	TGTGCCAGCAGTTACTCGACGGCAGGCCCTTACGAGCAGTACTTC
TRBD1	TRBV30	TRBJ2-7	few	CAGGQRSYEQYF	TGTGCCGGGGGACAGCGGTCGTACGAGCAGTACTTC
NA	TRBV5-1	TRBJ1-1	NA	CASSLAGAGDTEAFF	TGCGCCAGCAGCTTGGCGGGGGCGGGGGACACTGAAGCTTTCTTT
NA	TRBV18	TRBJ2-1	NA	CASSPAKRTYNEQFF	TGTGCCAGCTCACCGGCAAAGCGGACCTACAATGAGCAGTTCTTC
NA	TRBV2	TRBJ1-3	NA	CASGGDGNTIYF	TGTGCCAGCGGAGGTGATGGAAACACCATATATTTT
NA	TRBV5-4	TRBJ1-1	once	CASSRTLSSTEAFF	TGTGCCAGCAGCAGAACTCTCTCGAGCACTGAAGCTTTCTTT
TRBD1	TRBV7-3	TRBJ2-1	NA	CASSRQGADEQFF	TGTGCCAGCAGTAGACAGGGGGCTGACGAGCAGTTCTTC
TRBD1	TRBV28	TRBJ1-1	few	CASSITGGGNTEAFF	TGTGCCAGCAGTATCACAGGGGGAGGGAACACTGAAGCTTTCTTT
TRBD1	TRBV3-1/TRBV3-2	TRBJ2-7	NA	CASSQAGTGAYEQYF	TGTGCCAGCAGCCAAGCGGGGACAGGGGCCTACGAGCAGTACTTC
TRBD2	TRBV5-5	TRBJ2-5	NA	CASSFGGLAGAETQYF	TGTGCCAGCAGCTTCGGAGGACTAGCGGGGGCAGAGACCCAGTACTTC
NA	TRBV30	TRBJ2-3	NA	CASAGGLTDTQYF	TGTGCCTCAGCAGGGGGACTCACAGATACGCAGTATTTT
NA	TRBV6-5	TRBJ1-1	NA	CASKTGERNTEAFF	TGTGCCAGCAAGACAGGAGAAAGGAACACTGAAGCTTTCTTT
TRBD1	TRBV5-3	TRBJ1-2	once	CARSLEVGQGDGYTF	TGTGCCAGAAGCTTGGAAGTCGGACAGGGCGATGGCTACACCTTC
TRBD1	TRBV30	TRBJ1-2	NA	CAWSAGTGGNF	TGTGCCTGGAGTGCAGGGACAGGGGGAAACTTC
NA	TRBV4-2	TRBJ2-1	NA	CASSQRGGAGSSYNEQFF	TGTGCCAGCAGCCAACGGGGTGGGGCGGGGAGCTCCTACAATGAGCAGTTCTTC
NA	TRBV5-8	TRBJ2-1	NA	CASPSRTPNEQFF	TGTGCCAGTCCAAGTAGGACACCAAATGAGCAGTTCTTC
NA	TRBV7-2	TRBJ2-2	NA	CASSFSSTLNTGELFF	TGTGCCAGCAGCTTCTCATCAACTTTGAACACCGGGGAGCTGTTTTTT
NA	TRBV5-1	TRBJ1-1	NA	CASRTNTLNTEAFF	TGCGCCAGCAGGACAAACACCTTGAACACTGAAGCTTTCTTT
TRBD2	TRBV24-1	TRBJ2-1	once	CATSGGRVGEQFF	TGTGCCACCAGTGGCGGGAGGGTGGGTGAGCAGTTCTTC
TRBD1	TRBV28	TRBJ2-7	NA	CASRTTLNRGYSYEQYF	TGTGCCAGCAGAACCACCTTGAACAGGGGCTATTCCTACGAGCAGTACTTC
NA	TRBV3-1/TRBV3-2	TRBJ1-6	NA	CASSIGVSSYNSPLHF	TGTGCCAGCAGCATAGGGGTGAGCTCCTATAATTCACCCCTCCACTTT
NA	TRBV4-1	TRBJ1-4	NA	CASSQDNGGFNEKLFF	TGCGCCAGCAGCCAAGATAACGGGGGGTTTAATGAAAAACTGTTTTTT
NA	TRBV3-1/TRBV3-2	TRBJ2-3	NA	CASSHGGLGDTQYF	TGTGCCAGCAGCCACGGCGGTTTGGGAGATACGCAGTATTTT
TRBD1	TRBV5-1	TRBJ1-1	NA	CASSAGQGTWNTEAFF	TGCGCCAGCAGCGCGGGACAGGGTACCTGGAACACTGAAGCTTTCTTT
TRBD1	TRBV2	TRBJ1-3	NA	CASSEELRTGGNTIYF	TGTGCCAGCAGTGAAGAGTTAAGGACAGGGGGAAACACCATATATTTT
TRBD1	TRBV19	TRBJ2-1	NA	CASSAGQGVLDEQFF	TGTGCCAGTAGTGCGGGACAGGGGGTCTTAGATGAGCAGTTCTTC
NA	TRBV6-4	TRBJ1-1	NA	CASKADMNTEAFF	TGTGCCAGCAAGGCGGATATGAACACTGAAGCTTTCTTT
TRBD1	TRBV7-9	TRBJ1-5	NA	CASSLWLTGAGDQPQHF	TGTGCCAGCAGCTTATGGCTGACAGGGGCGGGGGATCAGCCCCAGCATTTT
TRBD1	TRBV5-1	TRBJ1-2	NA	CASSTAGTGRIYGYTF	TGCGCCAGCAGCACCGCCGGGACAGGGAGAATCTATGGCTACACCTTC
NA	TRBV5-1	TRBJ2-1	NA	CASGLTGPSYNEQFF	TGCGCCAGCGGACTGACAGGACCTTCCTACAATGAGCAGTTCTTC
NA	TRBV3-1/TRBV3-2	TRBJ1-1	few	CASSPGSPNSAFF	TGTGCCAGCAGCCCAGGGTCCCCTAACTCGGCTTTCTTT
TRBD1	TRBV5-4	TRBJ2-2	NA	CASSPIGRGQNGELFF	TGTGCCAGCAGCCCTATCGGCAGGGGGCAGAACGGGGAGCTGTTTTTT
TRBD1	TRBV18	TRBJ1-2	NA	CASSHGQGDGYTF	TGTGCCAGCTCTCACGGACAGGGCGATGGCTACACCTTC
NA	TRBV3-1/TRBV3-2	TRBJ1-5	NA	CASSLRRGYGQHF	TGTGCCAGCAGCCTCAGACGGGGATATGGTCAGCATTTT
TRBD1	TRBV7-9	TRBJ2-5	NA	CASSAPTGSQETQYF	TGTGCCAGCAGCGCCCCGACAGGGTCCCAAGAGACCCAGTACTTC
NA	TRBV7-9	TRBJ2-5	NA	CASSLYETQYF	TGTGCCAGCAGCTTGTATGAGACCCAGTACTTC
NA	TRBV5-4	TRBJ2-1	NA	CASSFGAGGNNEQFF	TGTGCCAGCAGCTTTGGGGCAGGGGGGAACAATGAGCAGTTCTTC
NA	TRBV6-5	TRBJ1-2	NA	CASSYSGQLNYGYTF	TGTGCCAGCAGTTACTCGGGACAACTAAACTATGGCTACACCTTC
TRBD1	TRBV7-2	TRBJ1-1	NA	CASSLDRGTEAFF	TGTGCCAGCAGCTTAGACAGGGGCACTGAAGCTTTCTTT
NA	TRBV7-6	TRBJ1-1	few	CASSLGGLGATEAFF	TGTGCCAGCAGCTTAGGGGGTTTGGGGGCCACTGAAGCTTTCTTT
TRBD1	TRBV7-8	TRBJ1-3	NA	CASSFQGAGNTIYF	TGTGCCAGCAGCTTTCAGGGGGCTGGAAACACCATATATTTT
TRBD1	TRBV7-9	TRBJ1-1	NA	CASSWGQGSAEAFF	TGTGCCAGCAGCTGGGGACAGGGGTCGGCTGAAGCTTTCTTT
NA	TRBV5-1	TRBJ1-2	NA	CASSPPGRNYGYTF	TGCGCCAGCAGCCCCCCAGGGCGGAACTATGGCTACACCTTC
NA	TRBV2	TRBJ1-2	once	CASNAQGNLYGYTF	TGTGCCAGCAATGCACAGGGAAACCTCTATGGCTACACCTTC
TRBD2	TRBV7-2	TRBJ2-3	once	CASSFSRGGGNTQYF	TGTGCCAGCAGCTTTTCTCGCGGGGGGGGGAATACGCAGTATTTT
NA	TRBV30	TRBJ2-4	NA	CAWSPSKGLAKNIQYF	TGTGCCTGGAGTCCTAGCAAGGGTCTAGCCAAAAACATTCAGTACTTC
TRBD2	TRBV3-1/TRBV3-2	TRBJ2-7	NA	CASSQVSGVEQYF	TGTGCCAGCAGCCAAGTGAGCGGGGTCGAGCAGTACTTC
TRBD1	TRBV11-2	TRBJ1-1	NA	CASSPRQGRGTEAFF	TGTGCCAGCAGCCCCCGACAGGGCAGGGGCACTGAAGCTTTCTTT
NA	TRBV7-9	TRBJ1-5	NA	CASSLASSNQPQHF	TGTGCCAGCAGCTTAGCGAGTAGCAATCAGCCCCAGCATTTT
NA	TRBV3-1/TRBV3-2	TRBJ1-5	few	CASSQGRGSQPQHF	TGTGCCAGCAGCCAAGGGCGGGGATCCCAGCCCCAGCATTTT
NA	TRBV7-8	TRBJ1-2	NA	CASSLLYTGSAYGYTF	TGTGCCAGCAGCTTATTATATACGGGTTCGGCCTATGGCTACACCTTC
NA	TRBV7-2	TRBJ1-6	NA	CASSLGLAGISPLHF	TGTGCCAGCAGCTTAGGACTGGCGGGAATTTCACCCCTCCACTTT